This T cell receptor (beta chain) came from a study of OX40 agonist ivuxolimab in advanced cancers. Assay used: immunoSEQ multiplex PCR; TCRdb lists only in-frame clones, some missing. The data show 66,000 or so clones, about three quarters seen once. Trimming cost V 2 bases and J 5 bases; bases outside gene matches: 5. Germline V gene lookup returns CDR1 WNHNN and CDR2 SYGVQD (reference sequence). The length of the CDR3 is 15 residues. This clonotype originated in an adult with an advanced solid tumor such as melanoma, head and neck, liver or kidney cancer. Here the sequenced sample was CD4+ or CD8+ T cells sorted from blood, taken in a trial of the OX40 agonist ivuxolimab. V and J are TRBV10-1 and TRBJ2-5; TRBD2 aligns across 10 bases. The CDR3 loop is CASSEASGGGETQYF. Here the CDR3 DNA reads TGCGCCAGCAGTGAGGCTAGCGGGGGCGGTGAGACCCAGTACTTC.